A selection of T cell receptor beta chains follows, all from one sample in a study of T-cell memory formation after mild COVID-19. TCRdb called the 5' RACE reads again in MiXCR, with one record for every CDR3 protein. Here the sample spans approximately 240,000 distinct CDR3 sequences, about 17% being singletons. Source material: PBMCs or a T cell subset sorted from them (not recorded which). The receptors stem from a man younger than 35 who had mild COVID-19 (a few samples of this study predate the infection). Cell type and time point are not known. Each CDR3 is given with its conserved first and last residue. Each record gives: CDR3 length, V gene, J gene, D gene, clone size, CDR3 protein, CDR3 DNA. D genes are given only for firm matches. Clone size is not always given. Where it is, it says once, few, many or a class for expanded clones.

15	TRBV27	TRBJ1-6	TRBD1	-	CASSRDSYLLSPLHF	TGTGCCAGCAGCCGGGACAGTTACCTACTGTCACCCCTCCACTTT
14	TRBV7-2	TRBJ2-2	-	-	CASSLVGNTGELFF	TGTGCCAGCAGCTTAGTTGGAAACACCGGGGAGCTGTTTTTT
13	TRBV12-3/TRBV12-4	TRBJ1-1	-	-	CASSFPTNTEAFF	TGTGCCAGCAGTTTTCCTACCAACACTGAAGCTTTCTTT
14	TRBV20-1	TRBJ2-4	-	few	CSARDPLAKNIQYF	TGCAGTGCTAGAGATCCGCTAGCCAAAAACATTCAGTACTTC
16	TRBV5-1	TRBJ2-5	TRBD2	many	CASSLTLAGRSETQYF	TGCGCCAGCAGCTTGACCCTAGCGGGGAGGTCGGAGACCCAGTACTTC
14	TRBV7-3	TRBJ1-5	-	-	CASSPGESNQPQHF	TGTGCCAGCAGCCCAGGGGAGAGCAATCAGCCCCAGCATTTT
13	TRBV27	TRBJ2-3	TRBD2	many	CASLMGGPDTQYF	TGTGCCAGCCTCATGGGAGGGCCAGATACGCAGTATTTT
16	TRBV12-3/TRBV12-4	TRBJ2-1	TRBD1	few	CASSLTGDRAYNEQFF	TGTGCCAGCAGCCTGACCGGGGACAGGGCTTACAATGAGCAGTTCTTC
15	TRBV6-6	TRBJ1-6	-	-	CASSYGTVYNSPLHF	TGTGCCAGCAGTTACGGCACCGTTTATAATTCACCCCTCCACTTT
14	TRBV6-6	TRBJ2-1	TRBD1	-	CASRGQGISNEQFF	TGTGCCAGCAGGGGACAGGGAATTTCCAATGAGCAGTTCTTC
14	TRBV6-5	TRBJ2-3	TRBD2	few	CASSHGLAGVLQYF	TGTGCCAGCAGTCACGGACTAGCGGGGGTACTTCAGTATTTT
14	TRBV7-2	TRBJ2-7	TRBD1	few	CASSADRASYEQYF	TGTGCCAGCAGCGCGGACAGGGCCTCCTACGAGCAGTACTTC
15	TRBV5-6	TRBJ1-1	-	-	CASSYYRERDTEAFF	TGTGCCAGCAGCTATTACAGGGAGCGTGACACTGAAGCTTTCTTT
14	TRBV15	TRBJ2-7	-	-	CATSRAQGTYEQYF	TGTGCCACCAGCAGAGCTCAGGGGACCTACGAGCAGTACTTC
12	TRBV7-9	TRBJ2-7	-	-	CASSLTAYEQYF	TGTGCCAGCAGCTTAACGGCCTACGAGCAGTACTTC
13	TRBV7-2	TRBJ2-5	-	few	CASRRGQEETQYF	TGTGCCAGCCGGAGGGGGCAAGAAGAGACCCAGTACTTC
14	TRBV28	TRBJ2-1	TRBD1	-	CASSHDRAYNEQFF	TGTGCCAGCAGTCACGACAGGGCATACAATGAGCAGTTCTTC
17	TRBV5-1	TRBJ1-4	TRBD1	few	CASSLAPGTGLNEKLFF	TGCGCCAGCAGCTTGGCCCCGGGGACAGGGCTTAATGAAAAACTGTTTTTT
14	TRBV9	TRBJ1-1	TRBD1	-	CASSVLGDSQGAFF	TGTGCCAGCAGCGTTTTGGGGGACAGCCAGGGGGCTTTCTTT
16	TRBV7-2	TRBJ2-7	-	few	CASSLGGGRGIYEQYF	TGTGCCAGCAGCTTAGGGGGGGGGCGCGGGATCTACGAGCAGTACTTC
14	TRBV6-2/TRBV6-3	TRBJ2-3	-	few	CASSYQAFSDTQYF	TGTGCCAGCAGTTACCAGGCTTTTTCAGATACGCAGTATTTT
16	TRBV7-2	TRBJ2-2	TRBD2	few	CASSLVLAGGNGELFF	TGTGCCAGCAGCTTAGTTCTAGCGGGGGGGAACGGGGAGCTGTTTTTT
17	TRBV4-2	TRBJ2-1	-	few	CASSQEPAGSSYNEQFF	TGTGCCAGCAGCCAAGAACCGGCGGGGAGCTCCTACAATGAGCAGTTCTTC
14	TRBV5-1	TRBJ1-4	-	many	CASSRGLGNEKLFF	TGCGCCAGCAGCCGGGGGCTGGGTAATGAAAAACTGTTTTTT
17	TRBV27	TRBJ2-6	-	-	CASSSGQGKTGANVLTF	-
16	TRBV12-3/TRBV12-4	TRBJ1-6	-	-	CASSFGARGSNSPLHF	TGTGCCAGCAGTTTTGGCGCCAGGGGTTCAAATTCACCCCTCCACTTT
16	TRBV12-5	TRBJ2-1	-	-	CASGLVGGDAYNEQFF	TGTGCTAGTGGTTTGGTAGGGGGTGACGCCTACAATGAGCAGTTCTTC
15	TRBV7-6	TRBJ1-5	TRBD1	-	CASSSTVTGDQPQHF	TGTGCCAGCAGCTCAACAGTTACAGGGGATCAGCCCCAGCATTTT
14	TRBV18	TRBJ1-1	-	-	CASSGQPMNTEAFF	TGTGCCAGCTCAGGACAGCCCATGAACACTGAAGCTTTCTTT
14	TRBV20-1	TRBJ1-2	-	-	CSAKWTGSSYGYTF	TGCAGTGCTAAGTGGACGGGATCATCTTATGGCTACACCTTC
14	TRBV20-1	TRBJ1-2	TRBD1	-	CSASYGQGAGVGFF	TGCAGTGCTAGTTACGGACAGGGGGCGGGCGTGGGATTTTTC
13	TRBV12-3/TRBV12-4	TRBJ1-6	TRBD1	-	CASSLQGERPLHF	TGTGCCAGCAGTTTACAGGGGGAAAGGCCCCTCCACTTT
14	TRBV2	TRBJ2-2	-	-	CASKGGKNTGELFF	TGTGCCAGCAAGGGGGGCAAGAACACCGGGGAGCTGTTTTTT
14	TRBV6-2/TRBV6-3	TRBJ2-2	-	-	CASILRPGTGELFF	TGTGCCAGCATCCTACGACCCGGGACCGGGGAGCTGTTTTTT
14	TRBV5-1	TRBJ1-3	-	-	CASSLAGNGNTIYF	TGCGCCAGCAGCTTGGCAGGGAATGGAAACACCATATATTTT
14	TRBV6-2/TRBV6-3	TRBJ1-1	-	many	CASSHALFRGEAFF	TGTGCCAGCAGCCATGCCTTGTTCAGAGGTGAAGCTTTCTTT
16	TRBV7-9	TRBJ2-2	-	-	CASPRGGALDTGELFF	TGTGCCAGCCCCAGAGGGGGGGCCCTGGACACCGGGGAGCTGTTTTTT
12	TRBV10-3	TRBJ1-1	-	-	CAITGSGTEAFF	TGTGCCATCACGGGGAGCGGCACTGAAGCTTTCTTT
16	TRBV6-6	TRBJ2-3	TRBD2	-	CASSYASGGGTDTQYF	TGTGCCAGCAGTTACGCTAGCGGGGGCGGCACAGATACGCAGTATTTT
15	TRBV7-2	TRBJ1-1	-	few	CASSRQRIMNTEAFF	TGTGCCAGCAGCCGACAGCGGATCATGAACACTGAAGCTTTCTTT
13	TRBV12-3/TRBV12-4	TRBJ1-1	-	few	CASSYNMNTEAFF	TGTGCCAGCAGTTATAACATGAACACTGAAGCTTTCTTT
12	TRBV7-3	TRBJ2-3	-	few	CASSPDGDTQYF	TGTGCCAGCAGCCCGGACGGAGATACGCAGTATTTT
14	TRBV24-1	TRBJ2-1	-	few	CATSDPLAAGEQFF	TGTGCCACCAGTGATCCCCTCGCGGCGGGTGAGCAGTTCTTC
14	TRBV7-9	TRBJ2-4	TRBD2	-	CASSSGLDGDIQYF	TGTGCCAGCAGCTCCGGACTAGACGGTGACATTCAGTACTTC
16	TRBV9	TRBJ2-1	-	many	CASSVEPWLSGNEQFF	TGTGCCAGCAGCGTAGAGCCGTGGCTGAGTGGCAATGAGCAGTTCTTC
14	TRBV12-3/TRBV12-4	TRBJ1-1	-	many	CASIHPRVNTEAFF	TGTGCCAGCATCCACCCGAGGGTGAACACTGAAGCTTTCTTT
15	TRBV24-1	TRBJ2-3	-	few	CATTARTDSTDTQYF	TGTGCCACCACAGCTCGGACGGATAGCACAGATACGCAGTATTTT
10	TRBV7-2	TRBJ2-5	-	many	CASKGETQYF	TGTGCCAGCAAAGGGGAGACCCAGTACTTC
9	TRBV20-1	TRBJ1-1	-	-	CSARGEAFF	TGCAGTGCTAGAGGTGAAGCTTTCTTT
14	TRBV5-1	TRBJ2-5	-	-	CASSLAMGEETQYF	TGCGCCAGCAGCTTGGCAATGGGTGAAGAGACCCAGTACTTC
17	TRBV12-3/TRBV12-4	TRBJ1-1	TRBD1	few	CASSQHTNRGRDTEAFF	TGTGCCAGCAGCCAACATACCAACAGGGGACGAGACACTGAAGCTTTCTTT
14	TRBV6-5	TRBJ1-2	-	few	CASSYGQEVYGYTF	TGTGCCAGCAGTTACGGGCAGGAGGTCTATGGCTACACCTTC
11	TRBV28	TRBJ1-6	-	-	CASSHNSPLHF	TGTGCCAGCAGCCATAATTCACCCCTCCACTTT
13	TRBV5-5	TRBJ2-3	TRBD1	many	CASRQQGSDTQYF	TGTGCCAGCAGACAACAGGGGTCGGATACGCAGTATTTT
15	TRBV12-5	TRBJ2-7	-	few	CASGFRGALLYEQYF	TGTGCTAGTGGTTTCAGGGGAGCTCTACTCTACGAGCAGTACTTC
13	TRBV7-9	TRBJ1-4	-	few	CASSPPIYEKLFF	TGTGCCAGCAGCCCACCGATATATGAAAAACTGTTTTTT
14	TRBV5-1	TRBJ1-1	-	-	CASSIRDGNTEAFF	TGCGCCAGCAGCATCCGGGACGGGAACACTGAAGCTTTCTTT
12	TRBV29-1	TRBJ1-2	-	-	CSVEEANYGYTF	TGCAGCGTGGAGGAAGCTAACTATGGCTACACCTTC